The 7 T cell receptor beta chains in this list originate from one sample, sequenced in a study of blood T cell repertoires in COVID-19. The method was immunoSEQ multiplex PCR; TCRdb's version includes in-frame clones alone and lacks a portion of them. Of fewer than 250,000 clones listed, about 88% are singletons. Material for sequencing was peripheral blood. Source of these receptors: a man aged 65 to 79 with acute or convalescent COVID-19.

This rearrangement joins TRBV18 to TRBJ2-5, with 11 bases aligning to TRBD2. The germline V gene has CDR1 KGHSH and CDR2 LQKENI. The ends lost 5 bases at V and 4 bases at J; junction bases unmatched: 6. This CDR3 is 15 amino acids long. CDR3 DNA: TGTGCCAGCTCATCTACTCTAGCGGGAGGAGAGACCCAGTACTTC. Its translation: CASSSTLAGGETQYF.

The chain combines TRBV4-1 with TRBJ1-1; D not certain. V was cut by 2 bases and J by 1 base, with 8 bases left in between. The CDR3 has 14 amino acids. CDR1 is MGHRA, CDR2 YSYEKL, per germline. The CDR3 DNA reads as TGCGCCAGCAGCCAACCAGGAGGGAACACTGAAGCTTTCTTT. Protein product: CASSQPGGNTEAFF.

The rearrangement joins TRBV4-1 to TRBJ2-7; 8 nucleotides match TRBD1. CDR3 length: 15 amino acids. CDR1 and CDR2 from the germline V gene are MGHRA and YSYEKL. V trimming: 0 bases; J trimming: 3 bases; junction bases outside the gene matches: 4. CDR3 nucleotides: TGCGCCAGCAGCCAAGAAATAGGACAGGGCTACGAGCAGTACTTC. Its protein product is CASSQEIGQGYEQYF.

The rearrangement joins TRBV27 to TRBJ1-2; D is possibly TRBD1 (6 bases). Trimming pared 5 bases from V and 4 bases from J, leaving 11 bases between. CDR1 is MNHEY and CDR2 is SMNVEV in the germline V gene (reference sequence). This CDR3 is built from 13 residues. The CDR3 DNA follows: TGTGCCAGCAGTCCAGGGACACCCTATGGCTACACCTTC. This encodes CASSPGTPYGYTF.

V gene TRBV14 combines with J gene TRBJ2-1; 7 bases fit TRBD1. CDR3 length equals 19 residues. Trimming at V came to 3 bases and at J to 0 bases, leaving 14 bases not matched to a gene. In germline, CDR1 is SGHDN, CDR2 FVKESK. CDR3 nucleotide sequence: TGTGCCAGCAGCCATGCCGGGACAGAGTCGATATCCTCCTACAATGAGCAGTTCTTC. The encoded protein is CASSHAGTESISSYNEQFF.

The rearrangement links TRBV28 to TRBJ1-1; 7 bases line up with TRBD1. In germline, CDR1 is MDHEN, CDR2 SYDVKM. J lost 7 bases, V lost 6 bases, and 5 bases had no gene match. The CDR3 covers 12 residues. For the CDR3, the DNA is TGTGCCAGCAGAACAGGGGCTGGTGAAGCTTTCTTT. It is translated as CASRTGAGEAFF.

The rearrangement uses TRBV6-6 and TRBJ1-5, with D unresolved. The CDR3 loop spans 15 amino acids. Per the germline V gene, CDR1 is MNHNY and CDR2 is SVGAGI (reference sequence). V gave up 0 bases and J gave up 8 bases, with 14 bases separating them. The CDR3 sequence: CASSYSPQQMKPQHF. The CDR3 DNA sequence: TGTGCCAGCAGTTACTCACCACAGCAGATGAAGCCCCAGCATTTT.